This TCR beta chain was observed in a study of OX40 agonist ivuxolimab in advanced cancers. The overall study: An anti-OX40 (CD134) antibody with agonistic activity, ivuxolimab, was administered to patients. Ivuxolimab was administered intravenously to patients at 0.01 to 10 mg/kg every 2 weeks.

Assay: immunoSEQ multiplex PCR; the TCRdb copy retains only in-frame clones and omits some. This table holds approximately 84,000 clones, 85% to 90% found once. From germline, CDR1 is SEHNR and CDR2 FQNEAQ (reference sequence). The CDR3 is made up of 15 amino acids. Trimming cost V 3 bases and J 1 base, with 11 bases left between them. The chain links TRBV7-9 to TRBJ2-3, with TRBD2 as a possible D gene (6 bases). The sequenced sample was CD4+ or CD8+ T cells sorted from blood, obtained in a trial of the OX40 agonist ivuxolimab. The receptor was isolated from an adult with an advanced solid tumor such as melanoma, head and neck, liver or kidney cancer. CDR3 in DNA: TGTGCCAGCAGCTTTGCGGGCGGGGGCACAGATACGCAGTATTTT. It yields the protein CASSFAGGGTDTQYF.